A single sample is the source of the 6 T cell receptor beta chains below, sequenced in a study of blood T cell repertoires in COVID-19. Using immunoSEQ multiplex PCR, the repertoire was profiled, and TCRdb retains in-frame clones only, with some absent. Altogether 80,000 to 90,000 clones are present, over 75% being singletons, with the ten largest covering roughly 2.2%. Specimen: peripheral blood. These receptors all stem from a woman aged 70 to 79 with acute or convalescent COVID-19.

J is TRBJ2-1 and V is TRBV5-1; tentative D call: TRBD1 (5 bases). This CDR3 has 13 amino acids. V was trimmed by 4 bases and J by 7 bases, leaving 12 bases between them. The germline CDR1 and CDR2 sequences are SGHRS and YFSETQ. CDR3 sequence reads: CASSIGHLNEQFF. CDR3 sequence (DNA): TGCGCCAGCAGCATAGGACATCTGAATGAGCAGTTCTTC.

This rearrangement joins TRBV5-1 to TRBJ1-2; the D gene is possibly TRBD1 (5 bases). The germline V and J ends were trimmed by 4 bases and 8 bases, with 12 bases remaining between them. The CDR3 consists of 12 residues. Per the germline V gene, CDR1 is SGHRS and CDR2 is YFSETQ. CDR3 region: CASSELTDGYTF. The CDR3 region has the DNA TGCGCCAGCAGCGAACTGACAGACGGCTACACCTTC. The full variable domain, completed using reference TRBV5-1 and TRBJ1-2, is KAGVTQTPRYLIKTRGQQVTLSCSPISGHRSVSWYQQTPGQGLQFLFEYFSETQRNKGNFPGRFSGRQFSNSRSEMNVSTLELGDSALYLCASSELTDGYTFGSGTRLTVV.

The chain recombines TRBV6-6 with TRBJ2-2; 9 bases are shared with TRBD1. From germline, CDR1 is MNHNY and CDR2 SVGAGI (reference sequence). The junction had 6 bases not matched to a gene; V was cut back by 6 bases and J by 7 bases. This CDR3 is built from 14 residues. The CDR3 DNA sequence: TGTGCCAGCAGCCGTGGACAGGGGATCGGGGAGCTGTTTTTT. Encoded protein: CASSRGQGIGELFF.

In this sample, this clone turned up a few times. The chain is built from TRBV27 and TRBJ2-7, with TRBD1 as a possible D gene (6 bases). This CDR3 region has 12 residues. Trimming took 6 bases from V and 5 from J, leaving 11 bases between them. Per germline, CDR1 MNHEY and CDR2 SMNVEV (reference sequence). The CDR3 nucleotides are TGTGCCAGCAGCTATACAGGGCACGAGCAGTACTTC. Translated: CASSYTGHEQYF.

This clone occurred a few times. The V call is TRBV9, the J call TRBJ2-2; unclear D gene. V lost 0 bases and J 6 bases, leaving 9 bases between the germline ends. The V gene's germline CDR1 is SGDLS and CDR2 YYNGEE. The CDR3 is made up of 14 amino acids. The CDR3 here is CASSVGSWPGELFF. The DNA for the CDR3 is TGTGCCAGCAGCGTAGGGAGTTGGCCCGGGGAGCTGTTTTTT. The entire variable domain, with the rest obtained from reference TRBV9 and TRBJ2-2, is as follows: DSGVTQTPKHLITATGQRVTLRCSPRSGDLSVYWYQQSLDQGLQFLIQYYNGEERAKGNILERFSAQQFPDLHSELNLSSLELGDSALYFCASSVGSWPGELFFGEGSRLTVL.

The chain couples TRBV4-1 to TRBJ2-2; D not resolved. V was clipped by 3 bases and J by 8 bases, with 16 bases between them. Per the germline V gene, CDR1 is MGHRA and CDR2 is YSYEKL. This CDR3 is 15 amino acids long. CDR3 nucleotide sequence: TGCGCCAGCAGCCACAGCCGGCCTCCCAGGGGGGAGCTGTTTTTT. It is translated as CASSHSRPPRGELFF.